The 12 T cell receptor beta chains in this list originate from one sample, sequenced in a study of T cell responses to AZD1222 COVID-19 vaccine listed by TCRdb under 2021. The library came from the immunoSEQ multiplex PCR assay. The table comes from immuneACCESS by way of TCRdb, which keeps in-frame sequences with V and J called. Part of the clones is missing from these tables; in studies checked, under half for an unresolved V gene and the rest for unknown reasons. This sample lists almost 80,000 clones; about nine tenths were detected once. The ten largest clones represent roughly 24% of the sample. Interpreted using the paper, the time point label stands for: baseline before first vaccination. This specimen was peripheral blood, taken on day 0 of AZD1222 vaccination. Every receptor here comes from an adult in good health.

In this sample, this clone turned up once. The chain uses TRBV18 and TRBJ2-3; the D is unclear. The germline CDR1 and CDR2 sequences are KGHSH and LQKENI. Trimming cost V 3 bases and J 4 bases, with 5 bases left between them. This CDR3 comprises 12 residues. Here the CDR3 reads CASSPSADTQYF. The DNA for the CDR3 is TGTGCCAGCTCACCGAGCGCAGATACGCAGTATTTT.

This chain links TRBV2 with TRBJ2-3, with D uncertain. CDR3 length: 12 residues. CDR1 and CDR2 (germline): SNHLY, FYNNEI. V was shortened by 6 bases and J by 0 bases, with 4 bases between the two germline ends. The CDR3: CASSVSTDTQYF. The DNA for the CDR3 is TGTGCCAGCAGCGTTAGCACAGATACGCAGTATTTT.

The rearrangement joins TRBV7-2 to TRBJ2-3, with D hard to call. The CDR3 loop spans 15 amino acids. V was trimmed by 3 bases and J by 1 base, leaving 11 bases between them. In germline, CDR1 is SGHTA, CDR2 FQGNSA. CDR3 region: CASSFRSLGTDTQYF. DNA of the CDR3: TGTGCCAGCAGCTTCCGCTCCCTGGGCACAGATACGCAGTATTTT. The complete variable domain, with remaining parts taken from reference TRBV7-2 and TRBJ2-3, reads GAGVSQSPSNKVTEKGKDVELRCDPISGHTALYWYRQSLGQGLEFLIYFQGNSAPDKSGLPSDRFSAERTGGSVSTLTIQRTQQEDSAVYLCASSFRSLGTDTQYFGPGTRLTVL.

V is TRBV5-1 and J is TRBJ2-7; the match to TRBD2 covers 9 bases. Germline assignment: CDR1 SGHRS and CDR2 YFSETQ. Trimming cost V 4 bases and J 7 bases; bases outside gene matches: 9. CDR3 length: 14 residues. The CDR3, as DNA: TGCGCCAGCAGCCCGGCTAGCGGGACTGGGGAGCAGTACTTC. Its translation: CASSPASGTGEQYF.

This chain joins TRBV5-1 and TRBJ1-1, with 7 bases aligning to TRBD1. The V gene end was trimmed by 2 bases and the J gene end by 3 bases; junction bases not matched to a gene: 4. Germline-derived CDR1 and CDR2 are SGHRS and YFSETQ. This CDR3 contains 14 residues. DNA for the CDR3: TGCGCCAGCAGCTTTCAAGGACAGGACACTGAAGCTTTCTTT. Encoded protein: CASSFQGQDTEAFF.

A word on this clone: One end of the junction is discordant with germline, which a read error may explain. This rearrangement joins TRBV6-2 or TRBV6-3 to TRBJ1-1; D is undetermined. The CDR3 runs to 13 residues. CDR1 and CDR2 from the germline V gene are MNHEY and SVGEGT. The CDR3 protein is CASIYRLNTEAFF. As DNA, the CDR3 is TGTGCCAGCATTTACAGATTGAACACTGAAGCTTTCTTT.

The table lists this clone with a count of one. V usage is TRBV9 and J usage is TRBJ2-1, with TRBD2 identical over 11 bases. Germline V gives CDR1 SGDLS, CDR2 YYNGEE. After removal of 2 bases from V and 6 bases from J, the junction contained 1 base not matched to a gene. This CDR3 is built from 14 residues. The CDR3 loop is CASSVSGRANEQFF. CDR3 in DNA: TGTGCCAGCAGCGTTAGCGGGAGGGCCAATGAGCAGTTCTTC. The full variable domain, completed using reference TRBV9 and TRBJ2-1, is DSGVTQTPKHLITATGQRVTLRCSPRSGDLSVYWYQQSLDQGLQFLIQYYNGEERAKGNILERFSAQQFPDLHSELNLSSLELGDSALYFCASSVSGRANEQFFGPGTRLTVL.

The rearrangement uses TRBV21-1 and TRBJ2-1; the table's D call TRBD2 went unverified against the DNA. TRBV21-1 is listed as a pseudogene. This CDR3 spans 18 amino acids. The CDR3 nucleotides read TGTGCCAGCAGCAAAGCCAGGGTCAGCGGGAGGTTCCACAATGAGCAGTTCTTC. It specifies CASSKARVSGRFHNEQFF.

The gene calls are TRBV5-1 and TRBJ1-1; a possible D gene is TRBD1 (6 bases). The germline CDR1 and CDR2 sequences are SGHRS and YFSETQ. CDR3 size: 15 residues. The germline V and J ends were trimmed by 4 bases and 7 bases, with 20 bases remaining between them. The DNA of the CDR3 is TGCGCCAGCAGCGCTGTACAGGGACCCTTCATTGAAGCTTTCTTT. Its protein product is CASSAVQGPFIEAFF.

This sequence joins TRBV18 and TRBJ1-5; D is perhaps TRBD1 (5 bases). Between the trimmed V and J ends, which lost 3 bases and 11 bases, there was a span of 17 bases. This CDR3 spans 14 amino acids. CDR1 is KGHSH, CDR2 LQKENI, per germline. In DNA, the CDR3 is TGTGCCAGCTCACCTCTGGGCAGGGCGGAGGCCCAGCATTTT. Amino acid sequence: CASSPLGRAEAQHF.

In nucleotides, the CDR3 is TGTGCCATCAGTGGGGTCGAAGAGACCCAGTACTTC. Its translation: CAISGVEETQYF. The chain recombines TRBV10-3 with TRBJ2-5; D unresolved. Germline values: CDR1 ENHRY, CDR2 SYGVKD. Trimming removed 4 bases from V and 3 bases from J, with 6 bases in between. The CDR3 totals 12 residues.

This clone showed up just once. The V and J genes are TRBV4-1 and TRBJ1-6; TRBD1 agrees at 10 bases. Germline V lookup: CDR1 MGHRA, CDR2 YSYEKL. V lost 1 base, J lost 4 bases, and 10 bases stayed unmatched. The length of the CDR3 is 19 residues. In nucleotides, the CDR3 is TGCGCCAGCAGCCAAGTTCCCAGGGACAGGGGTCATTATAATTCACCCCTCCACTTT. Translating it yields CASSQVPRDRGHYNSPLHF.